A selection of T cell receptor beta chains follows, all from one sample in a study of blood T cell repertoires in COVID-19. Clones were read by immunoSEQ multiplex PCR, and TCRdb kept only the in-frame ones, dropping some. The sample has approximately 480,000 clones, roughly 89% seen once; the top ten hold about 0.91%. Source material: peripheral blood. The receptors come from a man aged 18 to 30 with COVID-19, enrolled during active disease. The CDR3 runs from the conserved cysteine through the conserved F or W. A D gene is named only where the DNA matches it firmly. The size of a clone is reported for some rows only, either as once, few or many, or as a class for expanded clones.

j_call d_call clone_size v_call cdr3_nt cdr3_aa
TRBJ1-5 NA NA TRBV12-5 TGTGCTAGTGCCCTGGACGGAGGGTATCAGCCCCAGCATTTT CASALDGGYQPQHF
TRBJ1-1 NA few TRBV27 TGTGCCAGCTCAAGGGGATACGGCACTGAAGCTTTCTTT CASSRGYGTEAFF
TRBJ1-4 NA NA TRBV6-1 TGTGCCAGCGGGCAGGGATCTGAAAAACTGTTTTTT CASGQGSEKLFF
TRBJ2-1 NA few TRBV28 TGTGCCAGCAGTTTACTTACAGTAAATGAGCAGTTCTTC CASSLLTVNEQFF
TRBJ2-7 TRBD1 NA TRBV13 TGTGCCAGCAGCTGGGGACAGGGCTCCTACGAGCAGTACTTC CASSWGQGSYEQYF
TRBJ2-2 TRBD2 NA TRBV5-1 TGCGCCAGCAGCGGCGGGACTAGCGGGAGATTAACCGGGGAGCTGTTTTTT CASSGGTSGRLTGELFF
TRBJ2-5 TRBD2 NA TRBV11-2 TGTGCCAGCAGCTTGTTGGCAGCGGGGGGGCAGGAGACCCAGTACTTC CASSLLAAGGQETQYF
TRBJ2-1 TRBD2 NA TRBV5-5 TGTGCCAGCAGCTTGGGACTAGCGGGAGGGCCATATGAGCAGTTCTTC CASSLGLAGGPYEQFF
TRBJ2-3 TRBD2 few TRBV6-4 TGTGCCAGCAGTGACGGGGCGGGGGGCACAGATACGCAGTATTTT CASSDGAGGTDTQYF
TRBJ1-4 TRBD1 NA TRBV2 TGTGCCAGCAGTGGAAGGGGGCAGGGTAATGAAAAACTGTTTTTT CASSGRGQGNEKLFF
TRBJ1-5 NA NA TRBV5-6 TGTGCCAGCAGCTTGTGGCGGTCCAATCAGCCCCAGCATTTT CASSLWRSNQPQHF
TRBJ2-7 TRBD2 NA TRBV5-1 TGCGCCAGCAGCCCCCGGGGGGTAGCGGGGTCCTACGAGCAGTACTTC CASSPRGVAGSYEQYF
TRBJ2-3 NA once TRBV10-3 TGTGCCATCTCGGGCACAGATACGCAGTATTTT CAISGTDTQYF
TRBJ2-7 NA NA TRBV5-4 TGTGCCAGCAGCTCTAATTTCGAGCAGTACTTC CASSSNFEQYF
TRBJ1-4 NA NA TRBV6-5 TGTGCCAGCAGCGCCAAGCCCTACTATGAAAAACTGTTTTTT CASSAKPYYEKLFF
TRBJ2-5 TRBD2 NA TRBV5-6 TGTGCCAGCAGCTCACGGGGGGGATTGTTGGAGACCCAGTACTTC CASSSRGGLLETQYF
TRBJ2-3 NA NA TRBV19 TGTGCCAGTAGTATGTCCCAGGGATTCACAGATACGCAGTATTTT CASSMSQGFTDTQYF